This T cell receptor beta chain was retrieved from a study of blood T cells in healthy people across ages. General study findings and limits: Long-lived donors had more naive CD4+ cells and higher diversity than aged donors. The unsorted PBMCs prevented any conclusive comparison of naive versus antigen-experienced cells.

Note on this clonotype: The antigen remains unidentified.

The individuals who served as donors were healthy Caucasians living in Russia, aged roughly 6 to 100. For the second PCR, which ran for about 7 to 11 cycles, a sample-barcoded 5' primer and a J-beta primer mix were used. MiXCR, applied by TCRdb to the 5' RACE reads, yields one record per CDR3 protein. The table records roughly 1.5 million distinct CDR3 sequences, around 40% of them present only once. The CDR3 has 14 amino acids. Germline V lookup: CDR1 LNHNV, CDR2 YYDKDF (reference sequence). Trimming pared 1 base from V and 3 bases from J, leaving 10 bases between. The clonotype originates from a woman aged 18-30 years in good health. Sequencing used blood. The chain is built from TRBV15 and TRBJ2-7; D uncertain. The CDR3 nucleotides read TGTGCCACCAGCAGAGGAGGTAATTTCTACGAGCAGTACTTC. This translates into CATSRGGNFYEQYF.